This T cell receptor (beta chain) was observed in a study of identical twins. V lost 2 bases, J lost 3 bases, and 1 base lay in between. This CDR3 has 12 amino acids. Germline V CDR1 and CDR2: MNHNY, SVGAGI (reference sequence). TCRdb re-called the 5' RACE reads with MiXCR, one entry per CDR3 protein. The repertoire holds about 730,000 distinct CDR3 sequences, with roughly 20% as singletons. This clonotype showed up many times. No donor was unhealthy or non-Caucasian. The same data also contributed to another study, on T cells expressing NK-cell markers.

This sequence joins TRBV6-6 and TRBJ1-4; D remains unclear. The sequenced material came from PBMCs. The receptor was derived from a woman aged 18 to 35 in good health. CDR3 DNA sequence: TGTGCCAGCAGTTACCCTAATGAAAAACTGTTTTTT. This translates into CASSYPNEKLFF.